Reported below is one T cell receptor (beta chain). The antigen it recognizes is unknown. No base-level quality is on record; no much larger clone is a single base apart. This sample was taken from a study of Graves' ophthalmopathy and Graves' hyperthyroidism (dated by TCRdb to 2016 to 2019). General notes on the study: Peripheral blood was collected at initial diagnosis, before any treatment. The study used signatures of the TCR beta repertoire to tell Graves' ophthalmopathy apart from Graves' hyperthyroidism and to predict which patients would progress to ophthalmopathy. In total, approximately 130 blood samples were TCR-sequenced: 43 ophthalmopathy, approximately 80 hyperthyroidism and some 17 hyperthyroidism-to-ophthalmopathy patients. To explore V-J signatures distinguishing ophthalmopathy from hyperthyroidism, a discovery set of under 110 patients (more than 40 ophthalmopathy, 55 to 60 stable hyperthyroidism) was enrolled. The independent validation cohort included 20 or so hyperthyroidism patients plus 17 patients who later progressed from hyperthyroidism to ophthalmopathy. In over 5 hyperthyroidism patients, the T-cell repertoire of thyroid tissue was compared with the T-cell repertoire of blood. Once sampling was done, hyperthyroidism patients were given methimazole at a starting dose of 30 mg daily, while ophthalmopathy patients were given high-dose intravenous methylprednisolone.

For repertoire sequencing, the TCR beta CDR3 regions were amplified from RNA transcripts. The first round was an RT-PCR using HTBI primers with the Qiagen OneStep RT-PCR kit, and this first round was followed by a second-round multiplex PCR, then size selection and purification. Libraries were sequenced on an Illumina HiSeq2000 using paired-end 100 bp reads. The paper's data handling went like this. SOAPnuke was used for read processing, and reads with adapters, uncalled bases, a mean Phred below 15, or no exact constant-primer or identifier match were discarded. High-quality paired reads were merged with COPE v1.2.5. Unique nucleotide sequences were defined as clonotypes and aligned to IMGT TRB V, D and J references using MiTCR v1.1. The analysis was limited to V-J combinations with a frequency above 0.0001, which together covered 99.2% of repertoires. For each V-J combination, a TCR clonal expansion and chaos score was defined as F50 clonal expansion divided by the chaos observed in the TCRdist matrix. Features were reduced by Welch's t-statistics and random forest to 10 to 15 V-J combinations, which fed a naive Bayes classifier. The similarity between thyroid and blood repertoires was quantified using the Morisita-Horn index. TCRdb's own reprocessing of the public reads used fastp at Q25 and MiXCR and kept productive beta chains. One record per CDR3 amino acid sequence lists the most common genes and DNA. TCRdb's processing, not the authors', yielded these V and J calls. This sample comprises 650,000 to 900,000 distinct CDR3 sequences, around 40% of them detected only once. The leading ten clones occupy 40% to 55% of the sample.

Study-wide findings and limitations: In cross-validation, the 13-signature model distinguished ophthalmopathy from stable hyperthyroidism with about 90% sensitivity and over 81% specificity, while in the test set the corresponding values were roughly 80% and 75%. Most expanded thyroid clonotypes with a frequency above 0.001 also appeared in blood, which suggests that blood repertoires may reflect the immune response in the thyroid. In validation, the model predicted ophthalmopathy progression with more than 55% sensitivity and roughly 72% specificity; 12 predicted patients were CT-confirmed with GO in a median of around 6.5 months. No statistical method was used to set the sample size in advance, and the investigators knew which group each participant was assigned to.

Patients with ophthalmopathy had moderately to severely active disease, with a Clinical Activity Score of 3 or more, a NOSPECS grade of 4 or more, and a disease duration of less than 3 months. Patients with other autoimmune diseases, uncontrolled infections, pregnancy or lactation were excluded from the study. Diagnosis relied on clinical symptoms, serum thyroxine, TRAb, thyroid ultrasound and orbital computed tomography. Using Ficoll-Paque density gradient centrifugation, PBMCs were isolated from roughly 9.2 ml of fresh peripheral blood. Trizol reagent was used to extract the total RNA, and its quality was then checked on an Agilent 2100 Bioanalyzer. V is clipped by 8 bases and J by 2 bases, and the sequence between their germline boundaries is 19 bases long. The CDR3 starts with the cysteine, ends with the phenylalanine, and has 15 residues. Just the 45-base CDR3 DNA is kept, in frame starting at base 1. The germline V gene gives CDR1 as MGHDK and CDR2 as SYGVNS.

The sample comprised peripheral blood. The chain joins TRBV25-1 to TRBJ2-7; the D gene is unclear. The sequence came from an adult man with Graves' ophthalmopathy. The DNA reads TGTGCCAGCGGCCGAGGCGTTGACCTCCCCTACGAGCAGTACTTC. It encodes CASGRGVDLPYEQYF.